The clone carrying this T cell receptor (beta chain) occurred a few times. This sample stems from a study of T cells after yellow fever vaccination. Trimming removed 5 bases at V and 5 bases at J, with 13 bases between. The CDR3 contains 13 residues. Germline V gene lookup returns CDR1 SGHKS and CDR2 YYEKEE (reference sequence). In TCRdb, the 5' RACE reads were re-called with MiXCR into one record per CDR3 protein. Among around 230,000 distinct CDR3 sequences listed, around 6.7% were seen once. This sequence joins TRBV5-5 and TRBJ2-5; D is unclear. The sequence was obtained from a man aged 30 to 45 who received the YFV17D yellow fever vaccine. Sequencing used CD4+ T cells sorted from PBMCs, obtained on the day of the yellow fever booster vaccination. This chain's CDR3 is CASRRSVSETQYF. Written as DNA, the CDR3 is TGTGCCAGCAGGCGGAGCGTCTCGGAGACCCAGTACTTC.